The present T cell receptor beta chain was sequenced within a study of T cell responses to AZD1222 COVID-19 vaccine. Study-wide results and limits: Spike as a whole was targeted by vaccine-associated CD4 TCRs, dominant at 160-218 and 743-854. Spike-specific TCR breadth and depth both grew after two AZD1222 doses. Donor demographics were predominantly white British with a female majority; clonal diversity may be underestimated.

V was pared by 4 bases and J by 7 bases, with 13 bases of the junction left unmatched. The CDR3 has 18 amino acids. CDR1 is MNHEY and CDR2 is SMNVEV in the germline V gene (reference sequence). As concerns this clone: Its cognate antigen is unknown.

The repertoire was sequenced with immunoSEQ multiplex PCR; TCRdb's copy has only in-frame clones and lacks some. The sample lists some 120,000 clones, about 92% seen once, with under 3.5% in the top ten. The specimen was peripheral blood, collected on day 0 of AZD1222 vaccination. The J gene is TRBJ2-2, the V gene TRBV27; 12 nucleotides line up with TRBD2. The origin of this receptor is an adult in good health. CDR3 in DNA: TGTGCCAGCAGTTCCCCTACCCTAGCGGGAGGGCCGGACGGGGAGCTGTTTTTT. Translation gives CASSSPTLAGGPDGELFF.